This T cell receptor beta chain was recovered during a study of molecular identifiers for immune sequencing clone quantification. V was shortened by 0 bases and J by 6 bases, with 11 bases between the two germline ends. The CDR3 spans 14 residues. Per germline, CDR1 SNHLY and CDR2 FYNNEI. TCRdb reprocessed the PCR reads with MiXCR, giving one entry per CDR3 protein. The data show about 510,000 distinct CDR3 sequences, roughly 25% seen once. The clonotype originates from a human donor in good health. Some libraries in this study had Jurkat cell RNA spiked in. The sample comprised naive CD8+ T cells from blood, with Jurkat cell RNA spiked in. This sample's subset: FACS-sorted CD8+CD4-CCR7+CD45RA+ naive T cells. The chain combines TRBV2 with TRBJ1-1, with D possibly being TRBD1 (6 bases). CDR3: CASSEAGGGSEAFF. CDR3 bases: TGTGCCAGCAGTGAAGCTGGGGGCGGCTCTGAAGCTTTCTTT. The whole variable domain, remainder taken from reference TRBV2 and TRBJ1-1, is EPEVTQTPSHQVTQMGQEVILRCVPISNHLYFYWYRQILGQKVEFLVSFYNNEISEKSEIFDDQFSVERPDGSNFTLKIRSTKLEDSAMYFCASSEAGGGSEAFFGQGTRLTVV.